These 22 T cell receptor beta chains were all obtained from the same sample, sequenced in a study of beta chain features in type 1 diabetes. Sequenced material consisted of expressed TCRB transcripts (all of the isolated RNA was reverse transcribed). Profiled with immunoSEQ multiplex PCR; TCRdb holds only in-frame clones, not every one. The sample lists approximately 150,000 clones, just over 9% occurring once. The sequenced sample was central memory CD4+ T cells from blood. Source of these receptors: a woman younger than 30 in good health.

V is TRBV30 and J is TRBJ2-2, with 8 bases fitting TRBD1. The V gene's germline CDR1 is GTSNPN and CDR2 SVGIG (reference sequence). CDR3 length: 15 amino acids. The CDR3 here is CATDRVGIGTGELFF. The CDR3 DNA reads as TGTGCAACGGACAGGGTAGGGATCGGCACCGGGGAGCTGTTTTTT.

This clone was found a few times. The chain employs TRBV9 and TRBJ2-7; TRBD1 matches at 9 bases. CDR3 size: 14 residues. CDR1 SGDLS and CDR2 YYNGEE come from the germline V gene. Germline trimming cut 4 bases from V and 5 bases from J; bases unmatched to any gene: 7. The CDR3 nucleotides read TGTGCCAGCAGCTTGGGGACAGGGAGGCACGAGCAGTACTTC. Amino acid sequence: CASSLGTGRHEQYF.

This clone has more than one count but fewer than ten. The chain recombines TRBV4-1 with TRBJ2-5; TRBD1 agrees at 9 bases. This CDR3 contains 17 residues. Germline loops: CDR1 MGHRA, CDR2 YSYEKL. The J segment lost 1 base and the V segment lost 4 bases, leaving 10 bases of the junction unmatched. CDR3 residues: CASSPRTGAGVQETQYF. CDR3 coding DNA: TGCGCCAGCAGCCCGAGGACAGGGGCCGGCGTCCAAGAGACCCAGTACTTC.

This clone appeared a few times. This sequence joins TRBV29-1 and TRBJ1-2; 7 positions agree with TRBD1. Trimming removed 4 bases from V and 4 bases from J; junction bases left unmatched: 6. The CDR3 consists of 13 residues. Germline lookup yields CDR1 SQVTM and CDR2 ANQGSEA. The CDR3 DNA is TGCAGCGTTGCTACCGGGACAGTCTATGGCTACACCTTC. This gives the protein CSVATGTVYGYTF.

This clone was seen a handful of times. The chain uses TRBV27 and TRBJ1-5, with D tentatively TRBD1 (5 bases). Germline V lookup: CDR1 MNHEY, CDR2 SMNVEV (reference sequence). The CDR3 covers 16 residues. The germline V and J ends were trimmed by 5 bases and 3 bases, with 17 bases remaining between them. The CDR3 region has the DNA TGTGCCAGCAGTACCGGCGGGGCCGCCTTCAATCAGCCCCAGCATTTT. This gives the protein CASSTGGAAFNQPQHF.

The J gene is TRBJ2-5, the V gene TRBV2; D might be TRBD2 (6 bases). Germline V gene data show CDR1 as SNHLY and CDR2 as FYNNEI. V lost 7 bases to trimming and J lost 5 bases, with 14 bases between them. CDR3 length equals 13 residues. CDR3 nucleotide sequence: TGTGCCAGCAAGGCAGGGAGGATGGAGACCCAGTACTTC. It specifies CASKAGRMETQYF.

The chain recombines TRBV7-9 with TRBJ2-3, with D perhaps matching TRBD2 (6 bases). Germline CDR1 SEHNR, CDR2 FQNEAQ (reference sequence). The CDR3 spans 16 residues. V shed 5 bases and J shed 4 bases, with 19 bases lying between them. Here the CDR3 reads CASSQGGQPDADTQYF. CDR3 sequence (DNA): TGTGCCAGCAGCCAGGGAGGCCAACCGGACGCAGATACGCAGTATTTT. The variable domain in full, with the rest retrieved from reference TRBV7-9 and TRBJ2-3, is DTGVSQNPRHKITKRGQNVTFRCDPISEHNRLYWYRQTLGQGPEFLTYFQNEAQLEKSRLLSDRFSAERPKGSFSTLEIQRTEQGDSAMYLCASSQGGQPDADTQYFGPGTRLTVL.

This clone turned up a few times. This chain links TRBV2 with TRBJ2-1, with D tentatively TRBD1 (5 bases). The CDR3 extends over 15 amino acids. V lost 3 bases and J lost 0, with 9 bases in between. The V gene's germline CDR1 is SNHLY and CDR2 FYNNEI. The DNA for the CDR3 is TGTGCCAGCAGTGAGACAGATTCCTCCTACAATGAGCAGTTCTTC. It yields the protein CASSETDSSYNEQFF.

The chain joins TRBV7-3 to TRBJ2-1; D possibly corresponds to TRBD1 (6 bases). V gave up 3 bases and J gave up 13 bases, with 16 bases separating them. Germline lookup yields CDR1 SGHTA and CDR2 FQGTGA. The CDR3 spans 13 residues. CDR3 loop: CASSFNPWGHQFF. The CDR3 nucleotides read TGTGCCAGCAGCTTTAATCCGTGGGGGCATCAGTTCTTC. Full variable domain (rest looked up from reference TRBV7-3 and TRBJ2-1): GAGVSQTPSNKVTEKGKYVELRCDPISGHTALYWYRQSLGQGPEFLIYFQGTGAADDSGLPNDRFFAVRPEGSVSTLKIQRTERGDSAVYLCASSFNPWGHQFFGPGTRLTVL.

CDR3: CAISSGTSGGTDYEQYF. CDR3 coding DNA: TGTGCCATCAGCTCGGGGACTAGCGGGGGGACCGACTACGAGCAGTACTTC. The V gene is TRBV10-3, the J gene TRBJ2-7, with 15 bases aligning to TRBD2. This CDR3 has 17 residues. V lost 6 bases and J lost 3; bases outside the gene matches: 9. The germline V gene has CDR1 ENHRY and CDR2 SYGVKD.

The chain couples TRBV29-1 to TRBJ2-3, with D possibly TRBD1 on 5 matching bases. V was cut by 0 bases and J by 0 bases, with 13 bases left in between. Germline V gives CDR1 SQVTM, CDR2 ANQGSEA. This CDR3 has 16 amino acids. CDR3 nucleotide sequence: TGCAGCGTTGAAGATGAAGCAGGGCGAAGCACAGATACGCAGTATTTT. Its translation: CSVEDEAGRSTDTQYF.

This clone was detected only a few times. This chain connects TRBV5-1 to TRBJ2-1; 9 nucleotides align to TRBD2. Germline V CDR1 and CDR2: SGHRS, YFSETQ. With V trimmed by 0 bases and J by 0 bases, 1 base remained unmatched. The CDR3 extends over 16 amino acids. DNA for the CDR3: TGCGCCAGCAGCTTGGATAGCGGGAGCTCCTACAATGAGCAGTTCTTC. This sequence encodes CASSLDSGSSYNEQFF. Filled out from reference TRBV5-1 and TRBJ2-1, the complete variable domain reads KAGVTQTPRYLIKTRGQQVTLSCSPISGHRSVSWYQQTPGQGLQFLFEYFSETQRNKGNFPGRFSGRQFSNSRSEMNVSTLELGDSALYLCASSLDSGSSYNEQFFGPGTRLTVL.

The V gene is TRBV29-1, the J gene TRBJ2-1; no definite D call. Trimming pared 3 bases from V and 5 bases from J, leaving 8 bases between. The CDR3 is made up of 12 amino acids. Germline V gene lookup returns CDR1 SQVTM and CDR2 ANQGSEA. The CDR3 sequence: CSVDAANNEQFF. The CDR3, as DNA: TGCAGCGTTGATGCGGCTAACAATGAGCAGTTCTTC.

This clone occurred a few times. The genes are TRBV19 and TRBJ2-7; TRBD2 matches at 13 bases. Trimming removed 4 bases from V and 5 bases from J; junction bases left unmatched: 11. Germline lookup yields CDR1 LNHDA and CDR2 SQIVND (reference sequence). CDR3 size: 17 residues. The CDR3 sequence is CASSKGRTSGSPHEQYF. The CDR3 region has the DNA TGTGCCAGTAGTAAGGGGAGGACTAGCGGGAGCCCACACGAGCAGTACTTC.

The V call is TRBV7-8, the J call TRBJ2-1; a weak D match, TRBD2 (7 bases). V shed 5 bases and J shed 10 bases, with 27 bases lying between them. There are 17 residues in the CDR3. The germline V gene has CDR1 SGHVS and CDR2 FQNEAQ. In nucleotides, the CDR3 is TGTGCCAGCAGCCCAGGGGTCGTAGCGGGCTCAGCACAAGAGCAGTTCTTC. This encodes CASSPGVVAGSAQEQFF.

The chain is built from TRBV7-9 and TRBJ2-7, with 7 bases identical to TRBD1. V trimming: 6 bases; J trimming: 0 bases; junction bases outside the gene matches: 14. CDR3 length: 17 amino acids. CDR1 is SEHNR, CDR2 FQNEAQ, per germline (reference sequence). The CDR3 reads CASRDDGTQGNSYEQYF. CDR3 nucleotides: TGTGCCAGCAGAGATGACGGGACACAGGGGAACTCCTACGAGCAGTACTTC.

This clone turned up a few times. The V gene is TRBV7-2, the J gene TRBJ1-2, with 9 bases identical to TRBD1. The trim removed 5 bases at V and 4 bases at J, leaving 2 bases unmatched. CDR1 SGHTA and CDR2 FQGNSA come from the germline V gene. The CDR3 has 13 residues. CDR3 sequence (DNA): TGTGCCAGCAGCGCGGGACAGGGCTATGGCTACACCTTC. This sequence encodes CASSAGQGYGYTF.

This clone was seen more than once but under ten times. The rearrangement uses TRBV15 and TRBJ2-5; TRBD2 matches 9 bases. The CDR3 consists of 16 residues. Germline CDR1 and CDR2: LNHNV and YYDKDF (reference sequence). V dropped 0 bases and J dropped 5; count of bases not matched to a gene: 7. The CDR3 sequence is CATSRDIGLAGETQYF. The CDR3 DNA follows: TGTGCCACCAGCAGAGATATCGGGCTAGCGGGGGAGACCCAGTACTTC.

This clone occurred a few times. The chain recombines TRBV6-5 with TRBJ1-2; no firm D call. The V gene lost 5 bases and the J gene lost 5 bases, with 15 bases spanning the gap. Germline-derived CDR1 and CDR2 are MNHEY and SVGAGI. The CDR3 sequence is 14 residues long. In nucleotides, the CDR3 is TGTGCCAGCAGTGAAAACCACAGCGGGTATGGCTACACCTTC. Its protein is CASSENHSGYGYTF.

The V and J genes are TRBV7-2 and TRBJ1-2; maybe TRBD1 (5 bases). This CDR3 is built from 13 residues. Trimming took 4 bases from V and 5 from J, leaving 11 bases between them. CDR1 SGHTA and CDR2 FQGNSA come from the germline V gene. The CDR3 sequence: CASSSDMSYGYTF. CDR3 nucleotides: TGTGCCAGCAGCTCGGACATGTCTTATGGCTACACCTTC.

This clone has just a few counts. The chain is built from TRBV15 and TRBJ1-5; D is uncertain. Germline V gene data show CDR1 as LNHNV and CDR2 as YYDKDF (reference sequence). The CDR3 is 13 residues long. V was pared by 0 bases and J by 7 bases, with 7 bases between. CDR3 residues: CATSRDQWQPQHF. CDR3 DNA sequence: TGTGCCACCAGCAGAGATCAGTGGCAGCCCCAGCATTTT.

This clone was counted a few times. V is TRBV30 and J is TRBJ2-1; D might be TRBD2 (6 bases). V lost 8 bases and J lost 0, with 14 bases in between. This CDR3 is 14 amino acids long. CDR1 is GTSNPN and CDR2 is SVGIG in the germline V gene (reference sequence). The CDR3 spells CAQLRGLSYNEQFF. The CDR3 region has the DNA TGTGCCCAATTGCGGGGTCTCTCCTACAATGAGCAGTTCTTC.